A single sample gave rise to the 6 T cell receptor beta chains below, sequenced in a study of read filtering for tumor transcriptome and immune sequencing. This library used roughly 430 ng RNA and molecular barcoded adaptors spanning alpha/delta and beta/gamma chains. Via MiXCR, TCRdb re-called the reads, giving one row per CDR3 protein. The sample consists of fewer than 90,000 distinct CDR3 sequences, roughly 12% of them appearing once. The specimen was a population of CD138-negative cells sorted from bone marrow. Receptors were obtained from a donor over 35 with multiple myeloma.

This clonotype was observed many times. The chain recombines TRBV5-1 with TRBJ1-1, with a weak D call TRBD1 (5 bases). CDR1 and CDR2 from the germline V gene are SGHRS and YFSETQ. V was trimmed by 0 bases and J by 4 bases, leaving 10 bases between them. The CDR3 loop spans 14 amino acids. CDR3 residues: CASSLGSTGTEAFF. The CDR3 DNA reads as TGCGCCAGCAGCTTGGGCAGCACAGGCACTGAAGCTTTCTTT.

This clonotype was found many times. The V and J genes are TRBV7-8 and TRBJ2-7, with 8 bases that match TRBD2. Germline V gene data show CDR1 as SGHVS and CDR2 as FQNEAQ. The CDR3 runs 16 residues. Germline trimming cut 2 bases from V and 3 bases from J; bases unmatched to any gene: 9. CDR3 region: CASSLRGSGTVYEQYF. CDR3 coding DNA: TGTGCCAGCAGCTTAAGAGGTAGCGGGACTGTCTACGAGCAGTACTTC.

This clonotype was recorded many times. V usage is TRBV6-1 and J usage is TRBJ2-1, with a tentative D call TRBD1 (6 bases). The length of the CDR3 is 15 residues. V lost 7 bases to trimming and J lost 0 bases, with 13 bases between them. Germline V CDR1 and CDR2: MNHNS, SASEGT. CDR3 nucleotide sequence: TGTGCCAGCATTACAGACAGGAGCTCCTACAATGAGCAGTTCTTC. This encodes CASITDRSSYNEQFF.

This clonotype was seen many times. The CDR3 here is CASSSVPTSGQSYEQYF. For the CDR3, the DNA is TGTGCCAGCAGCTCGGTACCCACTAGCGGGCAGTCCTACGAGCAGTACTTC. The chain employs TRBV7-9 and TRBJ2-7; 9 bases match TRBD2. The CDR3 consists of 17 residues. The J segment lost 1 base and the V segment lost 4 bases, leaving 11 bases of the junction unmatched. In germline, CDR1 is SEHNR, CDR2 FQNEAQ (reference sequence).

This clonotype was observed at least ten times. V and J are TRBV7-3 and TRBJ2-2, with D possibly being TRBD2 (6 bases). The germline V and J ends were trimmed by 5 bases and 4 bases, with 17 bases remaining between them. CDR1 and CDR2 (germline): SGHTA, FQGTGA. This CDR3 has 16 residues. CDR3 nucleotide sequence: TGTGCCAGCAGCCCGGCAGGAGGGCAGGGCACCGGGGAGCTGTTTTTT. This translates into CASSPAGGQGTGELFF.

This clonotype occurred many times. V usage is TRBV20-1 and J usage is TRBJ2-5, with TRBD2 as a possible D gene (6 bases). Trimming stripped 6 bases from V and 5 bases from J, with 25 bases between. Germline lookup yields CDR1 DFQATT and CDR2 SNEGSKA (reference sequence). The CDR3 is made up of 16 amino acids. In DNA form, the CDR3 reads TGCAGTGCACCGGACTCAGACCGGGGGTCGTGGGAGACCCAGTACTTC. It codes for CSAPDSDRGSWETQYF.